The 10 T cell receptor beta chains below all came from one sample that was sequenced in a study of vaccination and CD4 T cells after COVID-19. For these TCRs, the target antigens are not known. Treatment denoted: roughly 11-day PBMC culture with coronavirus spike peptide pools or control peptides (ViraFEST assay). With the Oncomine TCR Beta short-read assay, DNA from cultured CD4+ T cells was sequenced. Via MiXCR, TCRdb re-called the PCR reads, giving one row per CDR3 protein. The sample lists approximately 20,000 distinct CDR3 sequences, around 50% occurring once. The sample comprised CD4+ T cells from blood, cultured in vitro. These receptor sequences come from a human donor who had recovered from COVID-19.

This chain connects TRBV7-9 to TRBJ1-5, with D maybe TRBD1 (6 bases). V dropped 1 base and J dropped 3 bases, with 10 bases sitting between them. The CDR3 has 15 residues. CDR1 and CDR2 (germline): SEHNR, FQNEAQ (reference sequence). The CDR3: CASSLEGGANQPQHF. CDR3 nucleotides: TGTGCCAGCAGCTTAGAGGGGGGCGCCAATCAGCCCCAGCATTTT.

This clonotype was counted a single time. The chain employs TRBV6-1 and TRBJ1-5; no firm D call. V lost 6 bases, J lost 5 bases, and 20 bases lay in between. CDR1 and CDR2 from the germline V gene are MNHNS and SASEGT. This CDR3 region has 16 residues. CDR3 bases: TGTGCCAGCAGGATTAACGTAGACGCCGTTCATCAGCCCCAGCATTTT. Residues: CASRINVDAVHQPQHF.

J is TRBJ2-4 and V is TRBV20-1; no reliable D call. The V end lost 6 bases, the J end lost 3 bases, and 15 bases lay between the germline ends. There are 14 residues in the CDR3. CDR1 and CDR2 (germline): DFQATT, SNEGSKA (reference sequence). CDR3 DNA sequence: TGCAGTGCCCTCCCAGCGAGAGGCAAAAACATTCAGTACTTC. As protein: CSALPARGKNIQYF.

The rearrangement uses TRBV27 and TRBJ1-1, with unresolved D. V was trimmed by 5 bases and J by 4 bases, leaving 17 bases between them. The CDR3 extends over 15 amino acids. Germline V CDR1 and CDR2: MNHEY, SMNVEV (reference sequence). The CDR3 DNA sequence: TGTGCCAGCAGTGGGCGCCTGGATGGTAGCACTGAAGCTTTCTTT. It yields the protein CASSGRLDGSTEAFF.

This clonotype has a handful of counts. This rearrangement joins TRBV15 to TRBJ1-5, with a weak D call TRBD1 (6 bases). Germline V lookup: CDR1 LNHNV, CDR2 YYDKDF (reference sequence). The CDR3 spans 20 residues. The V end lost 0 bases, the J end lost 0 bases, and 21 bases lay between the germline ends. The CDR3 is CATSRDTRDPRGYSNQPQHF. The CDR3, as DNA: TGTGCCACCAGCAGAGACACCCGGGACCCAAGGGGGTATAGCAATCAGCCCCAGCATTTT.

V usage is TRBV6-1 and J usage is TRBJ1-1; 8 positions agree with TRBD1. This CDR3 is 14 amino acids long. Germline loops: CDR1 MNHNS, CDR2 SASEGT. The trim removed 6 bases at V and 10 bases at J, leaving 13 bases unmatched. CDR3: CASSGPGTGGSAFF. CDR3 nucleotide sequence: TGTGCCAGCAGCGGCCCCGGGACAGGTGGGTCAGCTTTCTTT.

The V and J genes are TRBV20-1 and TRBJ2-5; 8 bases are shared with TRBD2. Germline V gene sequence: CDR1 DFQATT, CDR2 SNEGSKA (reference sequence). This CDR3 spans 17 amino acids. Trimming at V came to 6 bases and at J to 4 bases, leaving 19 bases not matched to a gene. The CDR3 DNA follows: TGCAGTGCGCGAGGATCGAGCGGGGGAGCCGTTGTAGAGACCCAGTACTTC. This encodes CSARGSSGGAVVETQYF.

This chain connects TRBV20-1 to TRBJ2-7, with 7 positions matching TRBD1. Trimming cost V 1 base and J 3 bases; bases outside gene matches: 3. This CDR3 is 13 amino acids long. In germline, CDR1 is DFQATT, CDR2 SNEGSKA (reference sequence). This CDR3 reads CSARAGGDYEQYF. CDR3 DNA: TGCAGTGCTAGAGCAGGGGGAGACTACGAGCAGTACTTC.

V usage is TRBV7-2 and J usage is TRBJ2-3; 8 bases are shared with TRBD1. Germline CDR1 SGHTA, CDR2 FQGNSA. The J segment lost 2 bases and the V segment lost 8 bases, leaving 9 bases of the junction unmatched. This CDR3 is 15 amino acids long. CDR3 region: CASRRTGTSTDTQYF. The CDR3 bases are TGTGCCAGCCGCAGGACAGGGACATCCACAGATACGCAGTATTTT.

The genes are TRBV7-2 and TRBJ1-3; 7 bases match TRBD1. This CDR3 region has 17 residues. CDR1 is SGHTA and CDR2 is FQGNSA in the germline V gene. V gave up 4 bases and J gave up 3 bases; unmatched junction bases: 12. The CDR3 spells CASSSSDRRPSGNTIYF. CDR3 nucleotide sequence: TGTGCCAGCAGCTCATCGGACAGGCGGCCGAGTGGAAACACCATATATTTT.